A single sample is the source of the 22 T cell receptor beta chains below, sequenced in a study of shared clonotypes between healthy human individuals. It was CD45RO-negative cells, positively selected for CCR7, that made up naive CD8 cells, with terminally differentiated effector memory CD45RA+ cells excluded. The repertoire was sequenced with immunoSEQ multiplex PCR; TCRdb's copy has only in-frame clones and lacks some. The top ten clones hold roughly 1.7% of a sample with about 2.1 million clones, just over 90% of them seen once. What was sequenced was naive CD8+ T cells from PBMCs. These receptor sequences come from a man between 18 and 35 years old in good health. Some clones in this sample may be carry-over from other donors' samples.

With respect to this clone: At the DNA level, this CDR3 is encoded by other sequences in the same sample as well. V gene TRBV9 combines with J gene TRBJ2-1; 11 bases map to TRBD2. This CDR3 has 15 residues. V lost 0 bases and J lost 8; bases outside the gene matches: 4. Germline V gene sequence: CDR1 SGDLS, CDR2 YYNGEE. The CDR3 sequence is CASSVGLAGGHEQFF. The CDR3 DNA follows: TGTGCCAGCAGCGTAGGCCTAGCGGGAGGCCATGAGCAGTTCTTC.

The chain joins TRBV7-8 to TRBJ1-5; TRBD1 might be the D (5 bases). In germline, CDR1 is SGHVS, CDR2 FQNEAQ. This CDR3 has 17 amino acids. V was cut by 6 bases and J by 4 bases, with 22 bases left in between. The CDR3 sequence: CASSITQLRAGNQPQHF. The CDR3 DNA is TGTGCCAGCAGTATAACCCAACTCAGGGCGGGTAATCAGCCCCAGCATTTT.

V is TRBV4-1 and J is TRBJ2-2; D is ambiguous. Deletions cut 1 base from V and 1 base from J, with 10 bases between. Germline V gene lookup returns CDR1 MGHRA and CDR2 YSYEKL. The length of the CDR3 is 16 residues. The CDR3 loop reads CASSQGDKVNTGELFF. The DNA of the CDR3 is TGCGCCAGCAGCCAAGGAGATAAGGTGAACACCGGGGAGCTGTTTTTT.

This clone has just one count. The V call is TRBV27, the J call TRBJ1-4; D is possibly TRBD1 (5 bases). From germline, CDR1 is MNHEY and CDR2 SMNVEV (reference sequence). V dropped 3 bases and J dropped 3 bases, with 17 bases sitting between them. The CDR3 consists of 17 residues. CDR3 DNA: TGTGCCAGCAGTTTTGCGGGGGTTAGGGCGGCTAATGAAAAACTGTTTTTT. This sequence encodes CASSFAGVRAANEKLFF.

The gene calls are TRBV7-8 and TRBJ1-1; a possible D gene is TRBD1 (5 bases). CDR3 length: 13 amino acids. The germline V gene has CDR1 SGHVS and CDR2 FQNEAQ. V was cut by 2 bases and J by 7 bases, with 11 bases left in between. This CDR3 reads CASSLRGRDEAFF. The CDR3 DNA is TGTGCCAGCAGCTTAAGGGGACGAGATGAAGCTTTCTTT.

Notes on this clone: Other DNA sequences from this sample encode an identical CDR3 as well. The chain has TRBV28 and TRBJ2-7; D may be TRBD2 (5 bases). Germline V gene sequence: CDR1 MDHEN, CDR2 SYDVKM. V was pared by 3 bases and J by 2 bases, with 8 bases between. This CDR3 has 13 amino acids. CDR3 bases: TGTGCCAGCAGTTTGCGAGCGGCCTACGAGCAGTACTTC. Protein: CASSLRAAYEQYF.

This chain links TRBV30 with TRBJ1-4; D unclear. V lost 3 bases and J lost 5, with 10 bases in between. Looked up from germline, CDR1 is GTSNPN and CDR2 is SVGIG (reference sequence). There are 13 residues in the CDR3. The CDR3 spells CAWSLERNEKLFF. The CDR3, as DNA: TGTGCCTGGAGCCTGGAAAGGAATGAAAAACTGTTTTTT.

CDR3 residues: CASSLITFSSYEQYF. The CDR3 region has the DNA TGTGCCAGCAGCTTGATAACGTTCTCCTCCTACGAGCAGTACTTC. The chain has TRBV11-2 and TRBJ2-7; no clear D. Germline values: CDR1 SGHAT, CDR2 FQNNGV. Deletions cut 3 bases from V and 0 bases from J, with 12 bases between. There are 15 residues in the CDR3.

The rearrangement uses TRBV7-7 and TRBJ2-5, with 9 positions matching TRBD1. The CDR3 sequence is 16 residues long. Germline V CDR1 and CDR2: SSHAT, FNYEAQ (reference sequence). J gave up 4 bases and V 4 bases, and 10 bases lay outside the gene matches. DNA of the CDR3: TGTGCCAGCAGCTACCAATGGGACAGGGTAAGAGAGACCCAGTACTTC. Protein sequence: CASSYQWDRVRETQYF.

The rearrangement uses TRBV5-1 and TRBJ1-1; TRBD1 is a possible D gene (6 bases). The length of the CDR3 is 15 residues. Germline CDR1 SGHRS, CDR2 YFSETQ. Deletions cut 3 bases from V and 1 base from J, with 13 bases between. CDR3 sequence: CASSYFGGANTEAFF. The CDR3 coding sequence is TGCGCCAGCAGCTATTTCGGGGGGGCGAACACTGAAGCTTTCTTT.

The rearrangement joins TRBV5-6 to TRBJ2-4; 8 nucleotides match TRBD1. The CDR3 extends over 15 amino acids. Germline CDR1 SGHDT, CDR2 YYEEEE. The junction had 6 bases not matched to a gene; V was cut back by 0 bases and J by 7 bases. CDR3 amino acids: CASSLGAGGLNIQYF. CDR3 bases: TGTGCCAGCAGCTTGGGGGCAGGGGGCCTGAACATTCAGTACTTC. The entire variable domain, with the rest obtained from reference TRBV5-6 and TRBJ2-4, is as follows: DAGVTQSPTHLIKTRGQQVTLRCSPKSGHDTVSWYQQALGQGPQFIFQYYEEEERQRGNFPDRFSGHQFPNYSSELNVNALLLGDSALYLCASSLGAGGLNIQYFGAGTRLSVL.

The rearrangement uses TRBV19 and TRBJ2-7; tentatively, D is TRBD1 (6 bases). The CDR3 spans 14 residues. The germline gives CDR1 LNHDA, CDR2 SQIVND (reference sequence). V was clipped by 0 bases and J by 3 bases, with 9 bases between them. CDR3 residues: CASSIEGQNYEQYF. CDR3 DNA sequence: TGTGCCAGTAGTATAGAAGGACAGAACTACGAGCAGTACTTC.

This rearrangement joins TRBV5-6 to TRBJ2-7, with a weak D call TRBD1 (6 bases). CDR1 and CDR2 from the germline V gene are SGHDT and YYEEEE. Trimming took 3 bases from V and 0 from J, leaving 13 bases between them. The CDR3 sequence is 15 residues long. The CDR3: CASSYSTGISYEQYF. In DNA form, the CDR3 reads TGTGCCAGCAGCTACTCAACAGGGATCTCCTACGAGCAGTACTTC.

The rearrangement links TRBV10-3 to TRBJ2-3, with D perhaps TRBD2 (6 bases). The germline CDR1 and CDR2 sequences are ENHRY and SYGVKD. Deletions cut 2 bases from V and 0 bases from J, with 12 bases between. The CDR3 runs 16 residues. The CDR3 coding sequence is TGTGCCATCAGTGAGAGTATGGAGGGGAGCACAGATACGCAGTATTTT. This translates into CAISESMEGSTDTQYF.

The gene calls are TRBV28 and TRBJ1-5; 9 positions match TRBD1. This CDR3 region has 17 residues. The junction had 15 bases not matched to a gene; V was cut back by 8 bases and J by 4 bases. Looked up from germline, CDR1 is MDHEN and CDR2 is SYDVKM. The CDR3: CASAAIRDRASNQPQHF. CDR3 in DNA: TGTGCCAGCGCCGCGATCCGGGACAGGGCGTCAAATCAGCCCCAGCATTTT.

The rearrangement uses TRBV27 and TRBJ2-7; TRBD2 is a possible D gene (6 bases). Looked up from germline, CDR1 is MNHEY and CDR2 is SMNVEV (reference sequence). The CDR3 is 14 amino acids. V was cut by 5 bases and J by 3 bases, with 14 bases left in between. As DNA, the CDR3 is TGTGCCAGCAGTCCCGCTAGCGACAGCTACGAGCAGTACTTC. It yields the protein CASSPASDSYEQYF.

Of note for this clone: The same CDR3 also results from other DNA sequences found in this sample. J is TRBJ2-7 and V is TRBV7-9; D is possibly TRBD2 (6 bases). Germline values: CDR1 SEHNR, CDR2 FQNEAQ (reference sequence). CDR3 length equals 14 residues. Trimming stripped 1 base from V and 4 bases from J, with 11 bases between. Here the CDR3 DNA reads TGTGCCAGCAGCTTAGTGGGGCTAGCGTACGAGCAGTACTTC. Translation gives CASSLVGLAYEQYF.

The rearrangement uses TRBV30 and TRBJ2-1; D is undetermined. The CDR3 runs to 15 residues. The germline gives CDR1 GTSNPN, CDR2 SVGIG (reference sequence). The V end lost 0 bases, the J end lost 0 bases, and 9 bases lay between the germline ends. The CDR3 sequence: CAWSVFASSYNEQFF. The CDR3 DNA sequence: TGTGCCTGGAGTGTCTTTGCTTCCTCCTACAATGAGCAGTTCTTC.

This clone was observed once. J is TRBJ2-7 and V is TRBV19; 15 positions agree with TRBD2. The CDR3 totals 17 residues. After removal of 4 bases from V and 1 base from J, the junction contained 5 bases not matched to a gene. Germline-derived CDR1 and CDR2 are LNHDA and SQIVND (reference sequence). The CDR3 nucleotides are TGTGCCAGTAGTAGTGGACTAGCGGGAGGGCCGTCCTACGAGCAGTACTTC. Its translation is CASSSGLAGGPSYEQYF.

In its sample, this clone was seen a few times. The chain carries TRBV9 and TRBJ1-4, with 9 bases matching TRBD1. Germline V gene sequence: CDR1 SGDLS, CDR2 YYNGEE. Trimming at V came to 4 bases and at J to 4 bases, leaving 5 bases not matched to a gene. CDR3 length equals 15 residues. The CDR3 protein is CASSLPGQGNEKLFF. CDR3 nucleotide sequence: TGTGCCAGCAGCCTCCCGGGACAGGGTAATGAAAAACTGTTTTTT.

V is TRBV2 and J is TRBJ1-4, with D unclear. Trimming took off 4 bases at V and 12 bases at J, with 15 bases between the two ends. The germline gives CDR1 SNHLY, CDR2 FYNNEI. The CDR3 runs 13 residues. CDR3 nucleotide sequence: TGTGCCAGCAGTGCCCATGAGACGGCAGAACTGTTTTTT. Translation: CASSAHETAELFF. Full variable domain (rest looked up from reference TRBV2 and TRBJ1-4): EPEVTQTPSHQVTQMGQEVILRCVPISNHLYFYWYRQILGQKVEFLVSFYNNEISEKSEIFDDQFSVERPDGSNFTLKIRSTKLEDSAMYFCASSAHETAELFFGSGTQLSVL.

A remark on this clone: Different DNA sequences within this sample yield the same CDR3. This sequence joins TRBV7-9 and TRBJ1-2; D unclear. The germline V and J ends were trimmed by 4 bases and 0 bases, with 12 bases remaining between them. Germline V gene data show CDR1 as SEHNR and CDR2 as FQNEAQ (reference sequence). This CDR3 has 15 residues. The CDR3 region is CASSSRDSSNYGYTF. Here the CDR3 DNA reads TGTGCCAGCAGCTCTCGAGATTCCTCTAACTATGGCTACACCTTC.